What follows are 20 T cell receptor beta chains derived from one specimen sequenced in a study of post-analysis software for immune sequencing data. Study findings and constraints: Higher frequency in patients than in controls was seen for about five TRBV segments, with TRBV5-6, TRBV5-1 and TRBV20-1 among them.

Their recognized antigens are unknown. TCR beta cDNA libraries had unique molecular identifiers. TCRdb redid the calling of the PCR reads with MiXCR, one entry per CDR3 protein. Among about 570,000 distinct CDR3 sequences listed, approximately 34% were seen once. Sequences were obtained from blood. The receptors shown here come from a girl aged 2-17 years with multiple sclerosis.

This rearrangement joins TRBV20-1 to TRBJ1-2, with D perhaps TRBD1 (5 bases). The V gene's germline CDR1 is DFQATT and CDR2 SNEGSKA (reference sequence). V was shortened by 4 bases and J by 7 bases, with 16 bases between the two germline ends. The CDR3 spans 13 residues. CDR3 DNA: TGCAGTGCTACCGTCGCAGGGTTCGTTGGCTACACCTTC. Translation: CSATVAGFVGYTF.

This clonotype has a handful of counts. Its ends do not fully match the called genes, so a read error is possible. The chain is built from TRBV6-6 and TRBJ2-1; D is unclear. Germline V gene lookup returns CDR1 MNHNY and CDR2 SVGAGI (reference sequence). CDR3 length: 11 amino acids. DNA of the CDR3: TGTGCCAGCAGTTACTACGATGAGCAGTTCTTC. Encoded protein: CASSYYDEQFF.

This clonotype was counted between two and nine times. The chain uses TRBV20-1 and TRBJ2-1; 8 bases are a match to TRBD1. The CDR3 is 16 amino acids. From germline, CDR1 is DFQATT and CDR2 SNEGSKA (reference sequence). Trimming cost V 6 bases and J 4 bases; bases outside gene matches: 14. CDR3 DNA: TGCAGTGCCAGCAGGGCAGGGGGCCAGATATACAATGAGCAGTTCTTC. Translating gives CSASRAGGQIYNEQFF.

This clonotype was counted a few times. The V call is TRBV20-1, the J call TRBJ2-6; the D is unclear. Looked up from germline, CDR1 is DFQATT and CDR2 is SNEGSKA (reference sequence). CDR3 size: 14 residues. The V gene lost 3 bases and the J gene lost 4 bases, with 10 bases spanning the gap. The CDR3 loop is CSASPNRGANVLTF. The CDR3 DNA reads as TGCAGTGCTAGCCCGAATCGAGGGGCCAACGTCCTGACTTTC.

This clonotype was seen only a few times. The gene calls are TRBV5-6 and TRBJ2-4; D is unresolved. With 2 bases removed from V and 5 bases from J, the gap between germline ends came to 5 bases. The CDR3 spans 12 residues. Germline V gene sequence: CDR1 SGHDT, CDR2 YYEEEE. CDR3 protein: CASSFLENIQYF. The CDR3 nucleotides are TGTGCCAGCAGCTTCTTGGAAAACATTCAGTACTTC.

The sample holds a few counts of this clonotype. The V and J genes are TRBV7-9 and TRBJ2-3; TRBD2 agrees at 10 bases. Trimming removed 10 bases from V and 4 bases from J; junction bases left unmatched: 14. This CDR3 contains 16 residues. Germline CDR1 SEHNR, CDR2 FQNEAQ (reference sequence). The CDR3 reads CATLALAGAGADTQYF. For the CDR3, the DNA is TGTGCCACCCTTGCCCTAGCGGGGGCAGGGGCAGATACGCAGTATTTT.

This clonotype was recorded a few times. V is TRBV29-1 and J is TRBJ2-3; D unresolved. Deletions cut 0 bases from V and 0 bases from J, with 10 bases between. The CDR3 contains 15 residues. The germline gives CDR1 SQVTM, CDR2 ANQGSEA. This CDR3 is CSVEEALHSTDTQYF. CDR3 bases: TGCAGCGTTGAAGAGGCCTTACATAGCACAGATACGCAGTATTTT.

The CDR3 DNA is TGTGCCAGCAGCTTAGCGCTACGGCTAGCAGGCAATGAGCAGTTCTTC. This gives the protein CASSLALRLAGNEQFF. The chain uses TRBV7-2 and TRBJ2-1, with D possibly matching TRBD2 (5 bases). V was pared by 0 bases and J by 6 bases, with 15 bases between. The CDR3 runs 16 residues. Germline V gene sequence: CDR1 SGHTA, CDR2 FQGNSA.

This clonotype was recorded a few times. CDR3 protein: CASSFGASSDTQYF. The CDR3 DNA follows: TGTGCCAGCAGCTTTGGGGCCAGCTCAGATACGCAGTATTTT. The J gene is TRBJ2-3, the V gene TRBV7-3, with TRBD1 as a possible D gene (5 bases). Germline assignment: CDR1 SGHTA and CDR2 FQGTGA. V was pared by 3 bases and J by 4 bases, with 11 bases between. CDR3 length: 14 amino acids.

V and J are TRBV20-1 and TRBJ1-1; the D gene is possibly TRBD1 (6 bases). The germline V gene encodes CDR1 DFQATT and CDR2 SNEGSKA (reference sequence). This CDR3 region has 13 residues. Trimming shortened V by 6 bases and J by 4 bases, and 15 bases separated the two germline ends. The CDR3 here is CSAPPGGRTEAFF. DNA for the CDR3: TGCAGTGCCCCACCGGGGGGGCGCACTGAAGCTTTCTTT.

This clonotype has a handful of counts. The DNA for the CDR3 is TGTGCCAGCAGCGACGGAGGACAGGGGTTACAGCCCCAGCATTTT. It codes for CASSDGGQGLQPQHF. The J gene is TRBJ1-5, the V gene TRBV6-1; 9 nucleotides match TRBD1. Germline CDR1 MNHNS, CDR2 SASEGT. V trimming: 6 bases; J trimming: 7 bases; junction bases outside the gene matches: 10. The CDR3 spans 15 residues.

At least ten counts were recorded for this clonotype. V gene TRBV27 combines with J gene TRBJ2-1, with D perhaps matching TRBD2 (6 bases). V was clipped by 1 base and J by 6 bases, with 13 bases between them. The germline V gene has CDR1 MNHEY and CDR2 SMNVEV (reference sequence). The CDR3 has 15 amino acids. This CDR3 reads CASSLWGGESNEQFF. For the CDR3, the DNA is TGTGCCAGCAGTTTATGGGGCGGGGAGTCCAATGAGCAGTTCTTC.

This clonotype has more than one count but fewer than ten. The CDR3 sequence is CASSSPSHQGLYGYTF. CDR3 sequence (DNA): TGTGCCAGCAGCTCACCCTCCCACCAGGGTCTCTATGGCTACACCTTC. The chain has TRBV7-9 and TRBJ1-2, with a tentative D call TRBD1 (5 bases). This CDR3 has 16 residues. V was trimmed by 4 bases and J by 4 bases, leaving 19 bases between them. Germline loops: CDR1 SEHNR, CDR2 FQNEAQ (reference sequence).

A note on this clonotype: Without the conserved terminal phenylalanine or tryptophan, this CDR3 likely stems from a read error. The V and J genes are TRBV29-1 and TRBJ1-1; a possible D gene is TRBD1 (6 bases). The CDR3 is 13 amino acids. V lost 4 bases, J lost 1 base, and 10 bases lay in between. Germline lookup yields CDR1 SQVTM and CDR2 ANQGSEA. CDR3 residues: CSVATGTNTEAFC. CDR3 DNA: TGCAGCGTTGCGACAGGAACGAACACTGAAGCTTTCTGT.

CDR3 bases: TGTGCCAGCAGCCATGCCCACGGTAGGCAGCCCCAGCATTTT. It specifies CASSHAHGRQPQHF. The chain has TRBV6-6 and TRBJ1-5; no reliable D call. V shed 6 bases and J shed 7 bases, with 16 bases lying between them. The V gene's germline CDR1 is MNHNY and CDR2 SVGAGI (reference sequence). The CDR3 totals 14 residues.

This clonotype was seen a handful of times. This rearrangement joins TRBV27 to TRBJ1-4; D is undetermined. Germline V gives CDR1 MNHEY, CDR2 SMNVEV (reference sequence). Trimming removed 5 bases at V and 8 bases at J, with 15 bases between. There are 14 residues in the CDR3. CDR3 loop: CASSPHPRWEKLFF. For the CDR3, the DNA is TGTGCCAGCAGTCCGCACCCGAGATGGGAAAAACTGTTTTTT.

This clonotype showed up just a few times. V is TRBV20-1 and J is TRBJ1-5; D call uncertain. The length of the CDR3 is 12 residues. Germline V lookup: CDR1 DFQATT, CDR2 SNEGSKA (reference sequence). Trimming shortened V by 6 bases and J by 0 bases, and 6 bases separated the two germline ends. CDR3 DNA: TGCAGTGCCATATATAGCAATCAGCCCCAGCATTTT. This translates into CSAIYSNQPQHF.

This chain connects TRBV12-3 or TRBV12-4 to TRBJ1-4; a weak D match, TRBD1 (5 bases). Trimming took 6 bases from V and 5 from J, leaving 13 bases between them. There are 14 residues in the CDR3. CDR3 sequence (DNA): TGTGCCAGCAGACTCAGGGAGATAAATGAAAAACTGTTTTTT. Translated, it gives CASRLREINEKLFF.

The chain carries TRBV28 and TRBJ2-3; perhaps TRBD2 as D (5 bases). V shed 6 bases and J shed 3 bases, with 13 bases lying between them. The CDR3 length is 14 residues. CDR1 is MDHEN and CDR2 is SYDVKM in the germline V gene. The CDR3 spells CASSGVIKTDTQYF. The CDR3 coding sequence is TGTGCCAGCAGCGGGGTGATAAAGACAGATACGCAGTATTTT.

Concerning this clonotype: This may be a read error: a much more frequent sequence differs by one nucleotide. V and J are TRBV20-1 and TRBJ2-7; D might be TRBD2 (5 bases). Trimming took off 6 bases at V and 7 bases at J, with 10 bases between the two ends. Germline loops: CDR1 DFQATT, CDR2 SNEGSKA (reference sequence). The CDR3 sequence is 10 residues long. This chain's CDR3 is CSAHRGEQYF. The CDR3 DNA reads as TGCAGTGCGCATCGGGGTGAGCAGTACTTC.